These 16 T cell receptor beta chains came from one sample sequenced in a study of radiotherapy plus CTLA-4 blockade in lung cancer. Clones were read by immunoSEQ multiplex PCR, and TCRdb kept only the in-frame ones, dropping some. The table includes about 59,000 clones, approximately 76% detected once. The starting material was peripheral blood, obtained from a patient treated with radiotherapy plus ipilimumab. All receptors come from a human donor with non-small cell lung cancer who had a complete response to radiotherapy plus ipilimumab.

The chain recombines TRBV6-6 with TRBJ2-3; the D is unclear. In germline, CDR1 is MNHNY, CDR2 SVGAGI (reference sequence). Deletions cut 6 bases from V and 1 base from J, with 8 bases between. The CDR3 consists of 13 residues. The CDR3 DNA sequence: TGTGCCAGCAGCCTACCGGGCACAGATACGCAGTATTTT. It specifies CASSLPGTDTQYF.

The J gene is TRBJ1-2, the V gene TRBV25-1; 8 nucleotides match TRBD1. Per germline, CDR1 MGHDK and CDR2 SYGVNS. The CDR3 contains 16 residues. V was clipped by 6 bases and J by 4 bases; unmatched bases: 13. The CDR3 sequence is CASRGDRGRLSYGYTF. In nucleotides, the CDR3 is TGTGCCAGCAGAGGAGACAGGGGAAGGCTAAGCTATGGCTACACCTTC.

The gene calls are TRBV5-1 and TRBJ1-1; D unresolved. Trimming took 1 base from V and 4 from J, leaving 14 bases between them. The CDR3 has 15 amino acids. Germline V CDR1 and CDR2: SGHRS, YFSETQ. For the CDR3, the DNA is TGCGCCAGCAGCTTGACGGCCGACCGGGGCACTGAAGCTTTCTTT. Residues: CASSLTADRGTEAFF.

The chain links TRBV6-5 to TRBJ2-5, with TRBD1 matching 7 bases. Gene TRBJ2-7 matches the end of the DNA better, so the J call may be wrong. The CDR3 is made up of 16 amino acids. Germline values: CDR1 MNHEY, CDR2 SVGAGI. The CDR3: CASSSGQRSGFYEQYF. CDR3 DNA sequence: TGTGCCAGCAGTTCGGGACAGCGATCCGGATTCTACGAGCAGTACTTC.

Of note for this clone: An end of the junction does not agree with germline; a read error may underlie this. The chain employs TRBV30 and TRBJ2-7; 7 bases are shared with TRBD1. Germline assignment: CDR1 GTSNPN and CDR2 SVGIG (reference sequence). The length of the CDR3 is 15 residues. The CDR3 reads CAWSVKGAGILEQCF. The DNA for the CDR3 is TGTGCCTGGAGTGTAAAGGGGGCGGGTATATTAGAGCAGTGCTTC.

V gene TRBV5-4 combines with J gene TRBJ2-5; 7 bases line up with TRBD2. The CDR3 spans 15 residues. With V trimmed by 4 bases and J by 11 bases, 17 bases remained unmatched. Per the germline V gene, CDR1 is SGHNT and CDR2 is YYREEE (reference sequence). The CDR3 loop is CASSNPTSRAGEQYF. The DNA of the CDR3 is TGTGCCAGCAGCAACCCGACTAGCCGAGCGGGTGAGCAGTACTTC. The full variable domain, with the rest looked up from reference TRBV5-4 and TRBJ2-5, is ETGVTQSPTHLIKTRGQQVTLRCSSQSGHNTVSWYQQALGQGPQFIFQYYREEENGRGNFPPRFSGLQFPNYSSELNVNALELDDSALYLCASSNPTSRAGEQYFGPGTRLLVL.

Only a few counts were recorded for this clone. This chain links TRBV5-4 with TRBJ2-3; D call uncertain. The CDR3 runs to 12 residues. Trimming removed 3 bases from V and 4 bases from J, with 6 bases in between. Germline V gene data show CDR1 as SGHNT and CDR2 as YYREEE (reference sequence). The CDR3 bases are TGTGCCAGCAGCTCGCAGGCAGATACGCAGTATTTT. It encodes CASSSQADTQYF.

This clone was counted between two and nine times. The genes are TRBV19 and TRBJ1-3; no firm D call. The germline V and J ends were trimmed by 4 bases and 4 bases, with 11 bases remaining between them. CDR3 size: 14 residues. Germline values: CDR1 LNHDA, CDR2 SQIVND (reference sequence). The CDR3 DNA reads TGTGCCAGTAGTAATGCTGGCGGAGGAAACACCATATATTTT. Protein: CASSNAGGGNTIYF.

V usage is TRBV6-1 and J usage is TRBJ1-6, with D possibly being TRBD1 (5 bases). Germline CDR1 reads MNHNS; CDR2 reads SASEGT. V gave up 1 base and J gave up 6 bases, with 7 bases separating them. This CDR3 comprises 14 residues. The CDR3, as DNA: TGTGCCAGCAGTGAAGGGGGGGGTAATTCACCCCTCCACTTT. This gives the protein CASSEGGGNSPLHF.

This clone was counted only a few times. The chain combines TRBV6-5 with TRBJ2-7; 10 bases fit TRBD2. Trimming at V came to 0 bases and at J to 3 bases, leaving 2 bases not matched to a gene. Germline loops: CDR1 MNHEY, CDR2 SVGAGI. The CDR3 sequence is 15 residues long. The CDR3 sequence: CASSYSLAGGYEQYF. The CDR3 DNA is TGTGCCAGCAGTTACTCCTTAGCGGGAGGCTACGAGCAGTACTTC.

The V gene is TRBV6-5, the J gene TRBJ2-5, with TRBD2 identical over 11 bases. The CDR3 covers 16 residues. The germline CDR1 and CDR2 sequences are MNHEY and SVGAGI. Germline trimming cut 0 bases from V and 2 bases from J; bases unmatched to any gene: 2. The CDR3 region has the DNA TGTGCCAGCAGTTACTCGACTAGCGGGGTTCAAGAGACCCAGTACTTC. It encodes CASSYSTSGVQETQYF.

This clone was counted a single time. The chain has TRBV6-6 and TRBJ2-7; 8 bases align to TRBD1. Germline CDR1 reads MNHNY; CDR2 reads SVGAGI (reference sequence). Trimming removed 2 bases from V and 3 bases from J; junction bases left unmatched: 3. The CDR3 runs to 14 residues. Here the CDR3 DNA reads TGTGCCAGCAGTTACCAGGGGGCGAACTACGAGCAGTACTTC. This codes for CASSYQGANYEQYF.

The DNA for the CDR3 is TGTGCCAGCAGTCAGGGACAGGAACCCTATCAGCCCCAGCATTTT. It translates to CASSQGQEPYQPQHF. The gene calls are TRBV6-5 and TRBJ1-5, with TRBD1 identical over 8 bases. Germline V gene lookup returns CDR1 MNHEY and CDR2 SVGAGI. This CDR3 contains 15 residues. The trim removed 5 bases at V and 5 bases at J, leaving 8 bases unmatched.

The gene calls are TRBV10-3 and TRBJ2-2; 14 bases line up with TRBD2. Germline V gene data show CDR1 as ENHRY and CDR2 as SYGVKD. V lost 2 bases to trimming and J lost 6 bases; unmatched junction nucleotides: 2. The CDR3 runs 16 residues. CDR3 nucleotide sequence: TGTGCCATCAGTGAGCCGGGACTAGCGGGAGCCGGGGAGCTGTTTTTT. This codes for CAISEPGLAGAGELFF.

The chain links TRBV5-8 to TRBJ2-5; D may be TRBD1 (6 bases). The CDR3 is 15 residues long. The V end lost 0 bases, the J end lost 2 bases, and 11 bases lay between the germline ends. Germline CDR1 SGHTS, CDR2 YDEGEE. The CDR3 reads CASSLGQVDQETQYF. CDR3 in DNA: TGTGCCAGCAGCTTGGGACAGGTGGATCAAGAGACCCAGTACTTC.

The chain is built from TRBV10-3 and TRBJ1-6; 7 bases are a match to TRBD1. There are 14 residues in the CDR3. Trimming took 4 bases from V and 7 from J; bases not matched to a gene: 4. Germline lookup yields CDR1 ENHRY and CDR2 SYGVKD. CDR3 nucleotides: TGTGCCATCAGTGCTGGGACAGAAAATTCACCCCTCCACTTT. Protein sequence: CAISAGTENSPLHF.